This TCR beta chain was profiled in a study of Ad26.COV2.S vaccination and SARS-CoV-2 variants. Whole-study context: Donor had been placed in the Ad26.COV2.S arm of the COV1001 trial.

Data came from immunoSEQ multiplex PCR; TCRdb stores just in-frame clones and leaves some out. The sample has hundreds of thousands of clones, 88% seen once. The study, taken as a whole, reports: Vaccine and placebo recipients had similar non-spike TCR breadth.

This clone was counted once. Its antigen remains unknown. Sample treatment: some 20 received Ad26.COV2.S at low or high dose, single or two shots; roughly five received placebo; per-sample allocation not given. On day 63 after the first injection, vaccine and placebo recipients gave samples. CDR1 and CDR2 (germline): SQVTM, ANQGSEA. Trimming took 4 bases from V and 7 from J; bases not matched to a gene: 6. The CDR3 sequence is 14 residues long. The source of this sequence is a person between 18 and 59 years old who received the Ad26.COV2.S COVID-19 vaccine or a placebo. Here the sequenced sample was peripheral blood, taken in a trial of Ad26.COV2.S vaccine versus placebo. This chain links TRBV29-1 with TRBJ2-1, with 11 bases aligning to TRBD1. The CDR3 loop is CSVVRDRGWNEQFF. The CDR3, as DNA: TGCAGCGTTGTTAGGGACAGGGGGTGGAATGAGCAGTTCTTC.